The rows below give T cell receptor beta chains drawn from one sample of a study of blood T cell repertoires in COVID-19. TCRdb's copy holds only in-frame clones and misses some; the assay was immunoSEQ multiplex PCR. The profile shows about 39,000 clones, 65% to 90% of them singletons. Sequencing was carried out using peripheral blood. The receptors here all came from a man in his forties or fifties with active COVID-19. The CDR3 runs from the conserved cysteine through the conserved F or W. A D gene is named only where the DNA matches it firmly. Clone size is shown for a subset of rows, as once, few, many or a class of expanded clone.

D,size,V,J,DNA,CDR3
.,once,TRBV3-1/TRBV3-2,TRBJ1-1,TGTGCCAGCAGCCACAAAAGCAGAGGTACTGAAGCTTTCTTT,CASSHKSRGTEAFF
.,.,TRBV18,TRBJ2-1,TGTGCCAGCTCACCGCGCGGGGCCCCAAGCTTTAGCACTGAAGCCTACAATGAGCAGTTCTTC,CASSPRGAPSFSTEAYNEQFF
TRBD2,.,TRBV4-2,TRBJ2-3,TGTGCCAGCAGCCAAGGTAGCGGGAGTGCAGATACGCAGTATTTT,CASSQGSGSADTQYF
.,.,TRBV3-1/TRBV3-2,TRBJ2-1,TGTGCCAGCAGCCAGGGCCCCCCTAATGAGCAGTTCTTC,CASSQGPPNEQFF
.,.,TRBV9,TRBJ1-5,TGTGCCAGCAATGGAGGGTCTCGCGATCAGCCCCAGCATTTT,CASNGGSRDQPQHF
TRBD2,.,TRBV9,TRBJ2-3,TGTGCCAGCAGCGTAGTTCACGGACTAGCGGGAGAAGCAGATACGCAGTATTTT,CASSVVHGLAGEADTQYF
TRBD1,.,TRBV19,TRBJ1-6,TGTGCCAGTAGTGACCGACAGGGCAGTTCACCCCTCCACTTT,CASSDRQGSSPLHF
TRBD1,.,TRBV5-1,TRBJ1-2,TGCGCCAGCAGCTTGAGACAGGGGGTCGCCTCGAACTATGGCTACACCTTC,CASSLRQGVASNYGYTF
TRBD2,.,TRBV19,TRBJ2-2,TGTGCCAGTAGTGGGCCGGGAGGGCCCGGGTGGGAGCTGTTTTTT,CASSGPGGPGWELFF
TRBD2,.,TRBV5-1,TRBJ2-3,TGCGCCAGCAGCCTAGCCGGGACTAGCGGGACAGATACGCAGTATTTT,CASSLAGTSGTDTQYF
.,.,TRBV3-1/TRBV3-2,TRBJ2-7,TGTGCCAGCAGCCGCAGACGGAGCTCCTACGAGCAGTACTTC,CASSRRRSSYEQYF
TRBD2,.,TRBV3-1/TRBV3-2,TRBJ2-1,TGTGCCAGCAGCCCTGTCAGGAGCGGGACCTACAATGAGCAGTTCTTC,CASSPVRSGTYNEQFF
.,.,TRBV11-2,TRBJ2-2,TGTGCCAGCAGCTTAAGACAATCCACCGGGGAGCTGTTTTTT,CASSLRQSTGELFF
TRBD1,.,TRBV5-3,TRBJ1-5,TGTGCCAGAAGCTGGGGGACAGGAGCTGGGCCCCAGCATTTT,CARSWGTGAGPQHF
TRBD2,.,TRBV3-1/TRBV3-2,TRBJ2-1,TGTGCCAGCAGCCACCCACTAGCGGGAGGGAACGGCTATGAGCAGTTCTTC,CASSHPLAGGNGYEQFF
.,.,TRBV7-3,TRBJ1-2,TGTGCCAGCAGCGGAAGGGTGCGAGGGTATGGCTACACCTTC,CASSGRVRGYGYTF
TRBD2,.,TRBV7-6,TRBJ2-3,TGTGCCAGCAGCTTCCGTAGCGGGAGGGCCCCGGATACGCAGTATTTT,CASSFRSGRAPDTQYF
.,.,TRBV10-1,TRBJ2-2,TGCGCCAGCAGAACAGACAGCTCCGGGGAGCTGTTTTTT,CASRTDSSGELFF
TRBD1,.,TRBV7-2,TRBJ2-5,TGTGCCAGCAGCCCTCGGACAGGCGACCTGGAGACCCAGTACTTC,CASSPRTGDLETQYF
.,.,TRBV2,TRBJ2-1,TGTGCCAGCAGTGACAAACTATTCTCCTACAATGAGCAGTTCTTC,CASSDKLFSYNEQFF
TRBD1,.,TRBV7-3,TRBJ1-2,TGTGCCAGCAGCCCCGGGACAGGAGCGGGCGGCTACACCTTC,CASSPGTGAGGYTF
TRBD2,.,TRBV11-2,TRBJ2-5,TGTGCCAGCAGCTTTGCGACTAGCCGCGAGACCCAGTACTTC,CASSFATSRETQYF
.,.,TRBV10-1,TRBJ2-7,TGCGCCAGCAGTGAAGGGGGAAAGGACGAGCAGTACTTC,CASSEGGKDEQYF
.,.,TRBV4-1,TRBJ2-1,TGCGCCAGCAGCCAAGCCCCAGCGTCTATCGCCTACAATGAGCAGTTCTTC,CASSQAPASIAYNEQFF
.,once,TRBV7-9,TRBJ1-5,TGTGCCAGCAGCCATACGACAGATAGCAATCAGCCCCAGCATTTT,CASSHTTDSNQPQHF
TRBD1,.,TRBV7-2,TRBJ1-1,TGTGCCAGCAGCGTCGACGGGACAGCCAACACTGAAGCTTTCTTT,CASSVDGTANTEAFF
.,.,TRBV30,TRBJ2-1,TGTGCCGCCAAAGCACAGAGCTCCTACAATGAGCAGTTCTTC,CAAKAQSSYNEQFF
.,.,TRBV6-1,TRBJ2-7,TGTGCCAGCAGTGAATCTCGGTCACTCTACGAGCAGTACTTC,CASSESRSLYEQYF
.,.,TRBV5-1,TRBJ1-4,TGCGCCAGCAGCCTCTATCGTGGACGGGAGGAAAAACTGTTTTTT,CASSLYRGREEKLFF
.,.,TRBV29-1,TRBJ2-5,TGCAGCGTAGAACCTACGGGAGCGGGAGAGACCCAGTACTTC,CSVEPTGAGETQYF
TRBD2,.,TRBV27,TRBJ2-2,TGTGCCAGCAGTACCTACCCCTTAGCGGGAGTTTCAGACGGGGAGCTGTTTTTT,CASSTYPLAGVSDGELFF
.,once,TRBV27,TRBJ2-7,TGTGCCAGCAGTGCATTGGTCGGTACCTACGAGCAGTACTTC,CASSALVGTYEQYF
TRBD2,.,TRBV13,TRBJ2-2,TGTGCCAGCAGCTTACTAGCGGGGGTAAACACCGGGGAGCTGTTTTTT,CASSLLAGVNTGELFF
.,.,TRBV6-5,TRBJ1-6,TGTGCCAGCAGTTACTCGACCACAGGGTTAAATTCACCCCTCCACTTT,CASSYSTTGLNSPLHF
TRBD2,.,TRBV6-2/TRBV6-3,TRBJ2-7,TGTGCCAGCAGTTACGGGGGGACTAGCGGACTTCGGGAGCAGTACTTC,CASSYGGTSGLREQYF
TRBD1,.,TRBV30,TRBJ2-7,TGTGCCTGGTCCACAGGGGCGACGTACGAGCAGTACTTC,CAWSTGATYEQYF